This T cell receptor beta chain was retrieved from a study of long-term antiretroviral therapy in people with HIV (dated by TCRdb to the early 2020s). At the level of the whole study: The earliest samples were collected roughly a decade before the 2015 WHO recommendation for immediate ART, at a time when ART was usually postponed until CD4 counts fell. Whether ART initiation and durable HIV suppression were associated with changes in peripheral blood TRB repertoire composition and diversity was tested in a retrospective serial study. No cross-contamination during QIAcube processing was seen in test extractions of a monoclonal T-cell line run alongside approximately 36 polyclonal samples. From fewer than 35 adults with confirmed HIV infection, the cohort provided approximately 190 cryopreserved PBMC samples, gathered serially across a mean of around 6 years (range 1-12). Among the 25 to 30 participants with HIV, more than ten were female.

The immunoSEQ hsTCRB v3.0 assay was used at survey level resolution for TRB variable region sequencing. A depth of roughly 35,000-50,000 T-cell genomes per sample was targeted for TRB sequencing. An Illumina MiSeq with a v3 150-cycle kit was used to sequence the pooled TRB libraries. Processing in the source paper ran as follows. Repertoire analysis was performed in R inside a reproducible Nextflow workflow that covered QC, data transformation and analysis. LymphoSeq2, an R package for AIRR-Seq data exploration, was used to implement custom analyses. A handful of samples that produced fewer than 5000 total TRB sequences were removed, so some 180 HIV repertoires were analyzed. Of the roughly 190 retained HIV repertoires, almost 60 were collected before and more than 120 after ART initiation. Repertoires were downsampled to 5000 TRB nucleotide sequences, and summary statistics were averaged over 100 downsampling iterations. The analysis kept only TRB sequences whose CDR3 regions were at least seven amino acids long. Diversity was measured with a Shannon entropy-derived clonality score and the Gini coefficient. In the repertoire networks, any two of the top 5000 CDR3 amino acid sequences were linked whenever the two sequences differed by an edit distance of one. GLIPH2 predicted antigen specificity groups and MHC restriction for TRB CDR3 amino acid sequences. To flag known CMV, EBV, HIV or tissue antigen associations, CDR3 amino acid sequences were matched against VDJdb and McPAS-TCR. Pre-ART, post-ART and control groups were compared with Wilcoxon signed-rank tests and Holm-Bonferroni correction. TCRdb stores this immuneACCESS table with in-frame sequences only. Part of the clones is absent; in the studies checked, under half of the shortfall reflects unresolved V genes, and no reason is known for the rest. The V and J calls and clone size are taken from that table; D and trimming were inferred from the DNA. This sample has fewer than 55,000 clones in its table, and around 96% of those were observed once. 2.7% of the sample is in the top ten clones.

Overall results and qualifications from the work: Starting ART was linked to a significant rise in TRB diversity, yet even with long-term ART the diversity remained significantly lower than in transplant donor controls. Because pre-ART samples had limited cell numbers, unsorted PBMC were profiled rather than sorted CD4+ and CD8+ T cells. Inferences about post-ART repertoire changes were limited because no data were available on ART adherence, viral resistance or therapy changes. HIV repertoires had narrower CDR3 length ranges than controls, and the network structure suggested an antigen-experienced repertoire that shifted only slightly toward naive after ART. Since PBMC availability was limited, sequencing covered only the TCR beta chain, with no alpha chain pairing. The repertoire was dominated across all time points by expanded TRB clones identified before ART initiation, although this dominance was seen to fluctuate and to decrease in many PLHIV after ART. The samples were dated from about 2004 to 2017, and the ART regimens that were used may be less effective than current ART regimens.

Participants were included only if at least one PBMC sample before ART initiation and at least two post-ART samples were available. All participants with HIV were treated in the United States of America. Before DNA extraction, cryopreserved samples of about 1-10 million PBMC were thawed and washed. At the time of the earliest PBMC sample, participants with HIV were aged between about 23 and 54 years. PBMC samples from each participant spanned 1-4 timepoints before ART initiation and 2-8 timepoints after ART initiation, with a median of 7 samples. For every participant, serial HIV viral load, CD4+ T-cell count, ART history and demographic data were obtained. Genomic DNA was extracted from unsorted PBMC with a Qiagen kit on a QIAcube, with processing performed in batches of 12 samples. Details on this clone: Its antigen is not yet known. Base qualities were left out, and no much larger clone turns up one base away.

This sample comprised unsorted PBMCs, obtained 3.7 years after starting antiretroviral therapy. This receptor was taken from a woman aged 50 to 60 with HIV.

The DNA sequence is given as TGTGCCAGTAGTCCCTATGGCAGGGGGCGAACCGACGAGCAGTACTTC. It translates as CASSPYGRGRTDEQYF. Recombination joined TRBV19 with TRBJ2-7; 8 bases in the middle match TRBD1. The CDR3 spans 16 residues, from the cysteine through the phenylalanine. Only the CDR3 region is kept as DNA, spanning 48 bases read in frame from base 1. The germline V gene (reference sequence) sets CDR1 to LNHDA and CDR2 to SQIVND. Compared with germline, V lacks 5 bases and J lacks 5 bases; bases without a gene match: 14.